This passage covers 2 T cell receptor beta chains from one sample sequenced in a study of blood T cell repertoires in COVID-19. The data were produced by immunoSEQ multiplex PCR, yet TCRdb's version contains in-frame clones alone and is incomplete. Seen here are 250,000 or so clones, under 85% observed once, and the top ten hold roughly 5.5%. The specimen was peripheral blood. Receptors were obtained from a human donor in a cohort sampled during active COVID-19.

The J gene is TRBJ2-7, the V gene TRBV12-3 or TRBV12-4; D may be TRBD2 (5 bases). V was trimmed by 5 bases and J by 5 bases, leaving 10 bases between them. This CDR3 comprises 12 residues. For the CDR3, the DNA is TGTGCCAGCAGTGGCGGGTGGAACGAGCAGTACTTC. The encoded protein is CASSGGWNEQYF.

The genes are TRBV9 and TRBJ2-1; weak D call: TRBD1 (7 bases). The V and J ends lost 4 bases and 4 bases respectively, with 12 bases between them. The CDR3 has 14 residues. The V gene's germline CDR1 is SGDLS and CDR2 YYNGEE. CDR3 in DNA: TGTGCCAGCAGCCCCGGGGGACAGTACAATGAGCAGTTCTTC. Amino acids: CASSPGGQYNEQFF.